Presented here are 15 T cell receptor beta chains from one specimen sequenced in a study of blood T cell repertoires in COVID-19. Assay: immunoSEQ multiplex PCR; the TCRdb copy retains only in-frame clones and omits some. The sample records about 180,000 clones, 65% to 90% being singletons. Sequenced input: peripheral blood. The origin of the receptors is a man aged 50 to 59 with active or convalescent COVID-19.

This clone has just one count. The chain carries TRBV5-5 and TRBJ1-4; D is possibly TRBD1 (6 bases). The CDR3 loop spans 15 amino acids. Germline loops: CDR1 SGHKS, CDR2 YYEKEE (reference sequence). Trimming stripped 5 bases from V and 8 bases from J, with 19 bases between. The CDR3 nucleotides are TGTGCCAGCAGTTTTGTCACACCCCAGGGGGAAAAACTGTTTTTT. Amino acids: CASSFVTPQGEKLFF.

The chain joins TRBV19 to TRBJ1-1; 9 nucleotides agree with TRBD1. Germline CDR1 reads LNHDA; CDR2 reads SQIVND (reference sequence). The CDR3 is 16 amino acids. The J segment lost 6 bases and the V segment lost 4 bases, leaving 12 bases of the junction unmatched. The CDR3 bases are TGTGCCAGTAGTACGGAACAGGGGGCTGGTTTCGCTGAAGCTTTCTTT. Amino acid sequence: CASSTEQGAGFAEAFF.

The CDR3 region is CASSRGLAGGGYQETQYF. The CDR3 DNA reads as TGTGCCAGCAGCCGGGGACTAGCGGGAGGGGGGTACCAAGAGACCCAGTACTTC. The rearrangement links TRBV14 to TRBJ2-5; 16 bases map to TRBD2. This CDR3 is 18 amino acids long. Germline V gives CDR1 SGHDN, CDR2 FVKESK. Trimming removed 4 bases from V and 0 bases from J; junction bases left unmatched: 5.

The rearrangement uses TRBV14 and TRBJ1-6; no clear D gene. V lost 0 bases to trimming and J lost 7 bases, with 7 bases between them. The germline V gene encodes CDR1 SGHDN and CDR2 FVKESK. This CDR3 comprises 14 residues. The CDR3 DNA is TGTGCCAGCAGCCAAGAAACACGCAATTCACCCCTCCACTTT. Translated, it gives CASSQETRNSPLHF. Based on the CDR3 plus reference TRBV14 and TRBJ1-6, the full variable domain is EAGVTQFPSHSVIEKGQTVTLRCDPISGHDNLYWYRRVMGKEIKFLLHFVKESKQDESGMPNNRFLAERTGGTYSTLKVQPAELEDSGVYFCASSQETRNSPLHFGNGTRLTVT.

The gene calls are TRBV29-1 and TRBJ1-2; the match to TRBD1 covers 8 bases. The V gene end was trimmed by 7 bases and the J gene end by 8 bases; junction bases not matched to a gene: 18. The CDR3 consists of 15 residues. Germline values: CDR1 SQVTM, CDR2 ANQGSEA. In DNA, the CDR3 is TGCAGCGGTAACGGCCCCCTACAGGGGGTAGACGGCTACACCTTC. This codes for CSGNGPLQGVDGYTF. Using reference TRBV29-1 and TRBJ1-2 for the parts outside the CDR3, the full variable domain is SAVISQKPSRDICQRGTSLTIQCQVDSQVTMMFWYRQQPGQSLTLIATANQGSEATYESGFVIDKFPISRPNLTFSTLTVSNMSPEDSSIYLCSGNGPLQGVDGYTFGSGTRLTVV.

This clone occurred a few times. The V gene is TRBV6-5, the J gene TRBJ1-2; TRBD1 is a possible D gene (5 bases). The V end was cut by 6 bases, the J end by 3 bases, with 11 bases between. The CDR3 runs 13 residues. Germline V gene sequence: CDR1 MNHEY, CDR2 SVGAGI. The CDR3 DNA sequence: TGTGCCAGCAGCCCACTGGGGCACTATGGCTACACCTTC. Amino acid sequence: CASSPLGHYGYTF.

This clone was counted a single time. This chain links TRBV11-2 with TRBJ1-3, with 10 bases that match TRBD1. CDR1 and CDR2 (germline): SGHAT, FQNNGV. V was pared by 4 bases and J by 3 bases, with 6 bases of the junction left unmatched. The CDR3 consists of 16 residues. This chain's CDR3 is CASSSPRDRGGNTIYF. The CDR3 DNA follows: TGTGCCAGCAGCTCCCCCCGGGACAGGGGTGGAAACACCATATATTTT.

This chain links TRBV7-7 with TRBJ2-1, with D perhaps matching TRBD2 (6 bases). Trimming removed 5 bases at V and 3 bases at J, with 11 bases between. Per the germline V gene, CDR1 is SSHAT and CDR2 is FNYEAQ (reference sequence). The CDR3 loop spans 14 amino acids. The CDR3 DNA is TGTGCCAGCAGCCTCGGAGGGGTCTACAATGAGCAGTTCTTC. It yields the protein CASSLGGVYNEQFF.

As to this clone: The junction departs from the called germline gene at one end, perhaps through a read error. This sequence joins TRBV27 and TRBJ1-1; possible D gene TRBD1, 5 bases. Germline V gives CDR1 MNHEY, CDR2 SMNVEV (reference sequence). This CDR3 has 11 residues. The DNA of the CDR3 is TGTGCCAGCAGTTTCTTCGGGGGTTTGGTCTTT. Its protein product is CASSFFGGLVF.

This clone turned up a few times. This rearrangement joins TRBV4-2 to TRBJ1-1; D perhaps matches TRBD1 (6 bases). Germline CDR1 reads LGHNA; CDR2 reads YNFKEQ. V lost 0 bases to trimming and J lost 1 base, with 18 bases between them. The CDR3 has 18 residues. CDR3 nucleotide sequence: TGTGCCAGCAGCCAAGATTCTGGGCAGGGGATAGGGAACACTGAAGCTTTCTTT. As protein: CASSQDSGQGIGNTEAFF.

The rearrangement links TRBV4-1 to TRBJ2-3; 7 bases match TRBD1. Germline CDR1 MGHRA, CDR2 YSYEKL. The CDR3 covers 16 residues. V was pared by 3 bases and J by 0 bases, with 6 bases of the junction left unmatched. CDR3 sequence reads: CASSQGTDTSTDTQYF. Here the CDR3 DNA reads TGCGCCAGCAGCCAGGGGACAGATACTAGCACAGATACGCAGTATTTT.

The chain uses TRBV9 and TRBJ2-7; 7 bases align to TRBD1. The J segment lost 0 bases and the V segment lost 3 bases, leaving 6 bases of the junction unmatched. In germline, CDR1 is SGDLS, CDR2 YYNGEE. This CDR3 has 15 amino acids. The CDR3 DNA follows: TGTGCCAGCAGCGCAACCGGGACAGCCTCCTACGAGCAGTACTTC. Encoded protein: CASSATGTASYEQYF.

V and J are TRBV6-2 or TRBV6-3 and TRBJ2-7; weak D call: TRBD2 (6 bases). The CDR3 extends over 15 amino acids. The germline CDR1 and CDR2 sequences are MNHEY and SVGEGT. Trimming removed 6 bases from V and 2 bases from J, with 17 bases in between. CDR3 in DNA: TGTGCCAGCAGCGCTCCGACTAGTCGAACCTACGAGCAGTACTTC. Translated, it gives CASSAPTSRTYEQYF.

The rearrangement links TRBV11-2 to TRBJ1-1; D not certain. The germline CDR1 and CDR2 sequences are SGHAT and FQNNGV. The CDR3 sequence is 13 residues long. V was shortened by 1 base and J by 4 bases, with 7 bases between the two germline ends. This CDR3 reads CASSLGAGTEAFF. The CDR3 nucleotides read TGTGCCAGCAGCTTAGGGGCGGGCACTGAAGCTTTCTTT.

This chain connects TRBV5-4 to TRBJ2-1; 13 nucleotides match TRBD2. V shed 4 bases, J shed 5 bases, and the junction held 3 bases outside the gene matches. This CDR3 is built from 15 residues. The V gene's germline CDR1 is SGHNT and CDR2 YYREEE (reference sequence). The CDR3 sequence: CASSTSGGANNEQFF. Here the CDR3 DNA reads TGTGCCAGCAGCACTAGCGGGGGGGCAAACAATGAGCAGTTCTTC.